This T cell receptor beta chain was recorded in a study of Graves' ophthalmopathy and Graves' hyperthyroidism. This clonotype came up many times. Using RNA transcripts, the TCR beta CDR3 regions were amplified. First-round RT-PCR relied on HTBI primers, and a second-round multiplex PCR came next. TCRdb recomputed calls from the multiplex PCR reads with MiXCR, one row per CDR3 protein. Altogether 400,000 to 450,000 distinct CDR3 sequences are present, roughly 21% being singletons, with the ten largest covering more than 2.5%. The CDR3 sequence is 15 residues long. Looked up from germline, CDR1 is DFQATT and CDR2 is SNEGSKA (reference sequence). The V and J ends lost 6 bases and 3 bases, in that order; junction bases with no gene match: 8.

The chain employs TRBV20-1 and TRBJ2-1; TRBD2 aligns across 10 bases. This receptor was identified in a woman aged 18-35 years with stable Graves' hyperthyroidism. Sequenced: peripheral blood. CDR3 DNA sequence: TGCAGTGCGGGATCGGGACTAGCGATCTACAATGAGCAGTTCTTC. This sequence encodes CSAGSGLAIYNEQFF.